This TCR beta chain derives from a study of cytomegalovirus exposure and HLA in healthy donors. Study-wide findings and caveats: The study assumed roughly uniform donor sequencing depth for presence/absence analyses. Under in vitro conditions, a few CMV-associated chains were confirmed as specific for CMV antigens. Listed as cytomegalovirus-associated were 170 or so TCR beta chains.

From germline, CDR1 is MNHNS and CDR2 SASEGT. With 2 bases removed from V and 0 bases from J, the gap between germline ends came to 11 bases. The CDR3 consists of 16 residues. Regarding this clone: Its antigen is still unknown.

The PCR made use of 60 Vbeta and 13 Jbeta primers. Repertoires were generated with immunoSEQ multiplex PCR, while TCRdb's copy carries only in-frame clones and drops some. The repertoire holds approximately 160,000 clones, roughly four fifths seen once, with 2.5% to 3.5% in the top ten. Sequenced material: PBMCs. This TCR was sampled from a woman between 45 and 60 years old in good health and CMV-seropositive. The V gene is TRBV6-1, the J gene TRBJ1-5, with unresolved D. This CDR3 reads CASSELRVYSNQPQHF. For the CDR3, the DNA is TGTGCCAGCAGTGAATTGAGGGTCTATAGCAATCAGCCCCAGCATTTT.